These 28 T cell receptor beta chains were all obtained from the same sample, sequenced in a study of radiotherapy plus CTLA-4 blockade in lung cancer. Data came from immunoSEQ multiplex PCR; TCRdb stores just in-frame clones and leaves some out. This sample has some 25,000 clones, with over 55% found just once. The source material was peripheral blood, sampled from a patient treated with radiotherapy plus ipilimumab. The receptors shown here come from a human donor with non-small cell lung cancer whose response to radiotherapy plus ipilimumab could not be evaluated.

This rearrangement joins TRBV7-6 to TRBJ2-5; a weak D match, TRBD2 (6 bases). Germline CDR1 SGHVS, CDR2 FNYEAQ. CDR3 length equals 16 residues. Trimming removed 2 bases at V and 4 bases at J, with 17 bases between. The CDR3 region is CASSLRTGTGGETQYF. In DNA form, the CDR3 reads TGTGCCAGCAGCTTACGTACCGGGACTGGGGGAGAGACCCAGTACTTC.

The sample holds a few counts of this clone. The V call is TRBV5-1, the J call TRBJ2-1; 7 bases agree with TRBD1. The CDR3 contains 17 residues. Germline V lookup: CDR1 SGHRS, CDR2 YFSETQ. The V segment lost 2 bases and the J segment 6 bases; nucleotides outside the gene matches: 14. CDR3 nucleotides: TGCGCCAGCAGCTTTAACTCTGACAGGGTGGGTGTCAATGAGCAGTTCTTC. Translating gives CASSFNSDRVGVNEQFF.

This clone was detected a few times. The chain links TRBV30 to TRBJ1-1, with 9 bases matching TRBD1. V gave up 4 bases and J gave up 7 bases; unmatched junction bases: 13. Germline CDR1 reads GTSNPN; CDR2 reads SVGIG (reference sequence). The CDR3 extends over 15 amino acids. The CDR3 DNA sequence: TGTGCCTGGAATCGAGACAGGGGGTTCGGGGGTGAAGCTTTCTTT. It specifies CAWNRDRGFGGEAFF.

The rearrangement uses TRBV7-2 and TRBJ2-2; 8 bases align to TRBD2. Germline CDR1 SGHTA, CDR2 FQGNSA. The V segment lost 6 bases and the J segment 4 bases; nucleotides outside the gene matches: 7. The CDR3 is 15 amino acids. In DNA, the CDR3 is TGTGCCAGCAGTATAGCGGGAATCGCCACCGGGGAGCTGTTTTTT. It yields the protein CASSIAGIATGELFF.

In nucleotides, the CDR3 is TGTGCCAGTCGTCTAGCGGGAGGAAACTACGAGCAGTACTTC. Translated: CASRLAGGNYEQYF. The chain employs TRBV7-8 and TRBJ2-7, with TRBD2 identical over 11 bases. J gave up 3 bases and V 9 bases, and 7 bases lay outside the gene matches. Germline V CDR1 and CDR2: SGHVS, FQNEAQ. The CDR3 loop spans 14 amino acids. Filled out from reference TRBV7-8 and TRBJ2-7, the complete variable domain reads GAGVSQSPRYKVAKRGQDVALRCDPISGHVSLFWYQQALGQGPEFLTYFQNEAQLDKSGLPSDRFFAERPEGSVSTLKIQRTQQEDSAVYLCASRLAGGNYEQYFGPGTRLTVT.

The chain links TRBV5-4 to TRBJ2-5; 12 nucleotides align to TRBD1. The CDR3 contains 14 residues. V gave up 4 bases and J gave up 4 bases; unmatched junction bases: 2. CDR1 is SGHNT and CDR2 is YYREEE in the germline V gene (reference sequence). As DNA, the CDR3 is TGTGCCAGCAGCACGGGACAGGGGGCAGAGACCCAGTACTTC. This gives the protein CASSTGQGAETQYF.

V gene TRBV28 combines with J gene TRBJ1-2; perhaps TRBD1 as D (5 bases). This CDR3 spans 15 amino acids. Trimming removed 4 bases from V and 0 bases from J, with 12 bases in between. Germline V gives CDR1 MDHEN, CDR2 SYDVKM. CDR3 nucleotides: TGTGCCAGCAGTTCCGGGGGGAAGTCTAACTATGGCTACACCTTC. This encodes CASSSGGKSNYGYTF.

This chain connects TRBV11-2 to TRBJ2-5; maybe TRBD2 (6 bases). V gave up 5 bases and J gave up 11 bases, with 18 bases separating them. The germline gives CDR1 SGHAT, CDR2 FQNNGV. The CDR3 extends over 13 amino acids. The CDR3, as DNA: TGTGCCAGCAGCCCAGACCTTTGGGAGGCGCAGTACTTC. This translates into CASSPDLWEAQYF. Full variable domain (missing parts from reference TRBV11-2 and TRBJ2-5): EAGVAQSPRYKIIEKRQSVAFWCNPISGHATLYWYQQILGQGPKLLIQFQNNGVVDDSQLPKDRFSAERLKGVDSTLKIQPAKLEDSAVYLCASSPDLWEAQYFGPGTRLLVL.

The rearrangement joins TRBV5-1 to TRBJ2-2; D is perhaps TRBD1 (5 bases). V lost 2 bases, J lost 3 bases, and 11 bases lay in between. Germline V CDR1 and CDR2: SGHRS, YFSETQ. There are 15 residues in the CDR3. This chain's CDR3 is CASSLGQGHTGELFF. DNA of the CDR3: TGCGCCAGCAGCTTAGGACAAGGACACACCGGGGAGCTGTTTTTT.

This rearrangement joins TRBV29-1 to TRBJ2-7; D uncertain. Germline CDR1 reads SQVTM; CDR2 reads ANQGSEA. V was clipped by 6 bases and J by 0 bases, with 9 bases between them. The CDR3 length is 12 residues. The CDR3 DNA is TGCAGCGTCTCACAGAGCTCCTACGAGCAGTACTTC. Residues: CSVSQSSYEQYF.

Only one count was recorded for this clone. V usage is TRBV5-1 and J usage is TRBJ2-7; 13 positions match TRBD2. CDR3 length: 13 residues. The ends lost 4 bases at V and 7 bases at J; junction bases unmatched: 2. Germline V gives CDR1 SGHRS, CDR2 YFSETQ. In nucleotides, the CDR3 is TGCGCCAGCAGCCTGGGACTAGCGGGGGAGCAGTACTTC. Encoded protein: CASSLGLAGEQYF.

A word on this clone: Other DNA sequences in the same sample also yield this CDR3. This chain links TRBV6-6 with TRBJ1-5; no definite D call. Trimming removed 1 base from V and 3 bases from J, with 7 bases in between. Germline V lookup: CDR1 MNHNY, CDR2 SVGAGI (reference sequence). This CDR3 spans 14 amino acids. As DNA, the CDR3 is TGTGCCAGCAGTTACTACGGGGTCAATCAGCCCCAGCATTTT. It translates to CASSYYGVNQPQHF.

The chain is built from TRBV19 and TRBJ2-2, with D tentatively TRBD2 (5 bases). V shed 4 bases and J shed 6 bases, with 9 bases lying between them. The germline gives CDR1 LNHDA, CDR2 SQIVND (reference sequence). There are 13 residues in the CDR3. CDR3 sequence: CASSRGNPGELFF. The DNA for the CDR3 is TGTGCCAGTAGTAGAGGGAATCCCGGGGAGCTGTTTTTT.

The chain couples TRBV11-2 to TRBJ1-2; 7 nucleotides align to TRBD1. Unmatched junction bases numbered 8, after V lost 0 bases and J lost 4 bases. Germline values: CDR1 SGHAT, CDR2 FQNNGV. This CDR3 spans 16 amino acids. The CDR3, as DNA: TGTGCCAGCAGCTTAGATCGTAAGGGGGCAGTCTATGGCTACACCTTC. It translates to CASSLDRKGAVYGYTF.

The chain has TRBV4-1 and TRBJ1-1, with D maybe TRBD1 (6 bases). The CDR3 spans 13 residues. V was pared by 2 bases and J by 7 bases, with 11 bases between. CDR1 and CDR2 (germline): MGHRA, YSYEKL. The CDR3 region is CASSQLGQFEAFF. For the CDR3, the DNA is TGCGCCAGCAGCCAACTTGGACAGTTTGAAGCTTTCTTT.

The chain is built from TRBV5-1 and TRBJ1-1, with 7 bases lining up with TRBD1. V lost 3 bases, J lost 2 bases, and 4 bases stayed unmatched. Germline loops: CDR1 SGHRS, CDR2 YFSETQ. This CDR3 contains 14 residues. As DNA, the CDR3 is TGCGCCAGCAGCTCTGGACAGGCAAACACTGAAGCTTTCTTT. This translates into CASSSGQANTEAFF.

The CDR3 DNA follows: TGTGCCAGCAGTTACTCGTATTTACAGGGGCGACGAAAACTGTTTTTT. This sequence encodes CASSYSYLQGRRKLFF. The rearrangement links TRBV6-5 to TRBJ1-4; 7 positions agree with TRBD1. This CDR3 is built from 16 residues. The V and J ends lost 0 bases and 10 bases, in that order; junction bases with no gene match: 11. Per germline, CDR1 MNHEY and CDR2 SVGAGI.

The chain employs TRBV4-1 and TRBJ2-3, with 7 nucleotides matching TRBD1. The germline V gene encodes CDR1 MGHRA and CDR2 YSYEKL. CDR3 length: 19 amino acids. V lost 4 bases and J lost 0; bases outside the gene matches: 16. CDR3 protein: CASSLELGTALTSTDTQYF. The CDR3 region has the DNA TGCGCCAGCAGCCTCGAACTAGGGACAGCTTTGACTAGCACAGATACGCAGTATTTT.

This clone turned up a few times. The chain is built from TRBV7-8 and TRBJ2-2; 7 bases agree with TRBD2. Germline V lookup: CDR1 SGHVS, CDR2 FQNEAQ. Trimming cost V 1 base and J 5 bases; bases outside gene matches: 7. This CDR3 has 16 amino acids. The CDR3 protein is CASSLVGGAGTGELFF. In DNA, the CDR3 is TGTGCCAGCAGCTTAGTGGGAGGGGCTGGGACCGGGGAGCTGTTTTTT.

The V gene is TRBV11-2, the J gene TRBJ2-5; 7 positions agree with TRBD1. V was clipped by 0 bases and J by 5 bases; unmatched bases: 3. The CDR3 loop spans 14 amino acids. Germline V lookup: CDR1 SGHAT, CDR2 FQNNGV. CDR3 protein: CASSLDDRVETQYF. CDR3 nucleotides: TGTGCCAGCAGCTTAGATGACAGGGTGGAGACCCAGTACTTC.

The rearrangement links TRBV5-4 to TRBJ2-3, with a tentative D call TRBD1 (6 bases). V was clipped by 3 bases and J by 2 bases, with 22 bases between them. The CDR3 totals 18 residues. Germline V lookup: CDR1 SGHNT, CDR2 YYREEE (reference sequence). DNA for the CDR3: TGTGCCAGCAGCTCCCGAAAGGAGTCTACAGGGCACACAGATACGCAGTATTTT. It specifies CASSSRKESTGHTDTQYF.

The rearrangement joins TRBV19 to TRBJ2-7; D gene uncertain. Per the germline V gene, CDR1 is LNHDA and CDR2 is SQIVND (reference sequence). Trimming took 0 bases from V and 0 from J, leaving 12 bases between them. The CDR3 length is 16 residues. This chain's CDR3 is CASSIDLESGSYEQYF. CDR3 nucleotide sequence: TGTGCCAGTAGTATAGATCTGGAATCAGGCTCCTACGAGCAGTACTTC. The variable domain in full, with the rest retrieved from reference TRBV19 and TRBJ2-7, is DGGITQSPKYLFRKEGQNVTLSCEQNLNHDAMYWYRQDPGQGLRLIYYSQIVNDFQKGDIAEGYSVSREKKESFPLTVTSAQKNPTAFYLCASSIDLESGSYEQYFGPGTRLTVT.

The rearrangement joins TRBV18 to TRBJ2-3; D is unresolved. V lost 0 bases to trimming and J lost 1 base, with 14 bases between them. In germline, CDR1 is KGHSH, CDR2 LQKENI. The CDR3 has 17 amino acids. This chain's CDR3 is CASSPPMAPTGTDTQYF. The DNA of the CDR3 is TGTGCCAGCTCACCACCGATGGCTCCCACAGGCACAGATACGCAGTATTTT.

CDR3 in DNA: TGCAGCGCCGGCGCTAGCGGGAGAGGTACCGGGGAGCTGTTTTTT. This translates into CSAGASGRGTGELFF. The V call is TRBV29-1, the J call TRBJ2-2; 10 bases fit TRBD2. Germline trimming cut 7 bases from V and 5 bases from J; bases unmatched to any gene: 10. Per germline, CDR1 SQVTM and CDR2 ANQGSEA. The CDR3 is made up of 15 amino acids.

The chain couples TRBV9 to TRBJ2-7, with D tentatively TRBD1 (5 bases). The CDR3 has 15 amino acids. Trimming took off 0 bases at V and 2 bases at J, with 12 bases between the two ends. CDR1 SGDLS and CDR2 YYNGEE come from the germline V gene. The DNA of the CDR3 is TGTGCCAGCAGCGTAGGGGCAGGGCCCCCCTACGAGCAGTACTTC. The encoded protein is CASSVGAGPPYEQYF.

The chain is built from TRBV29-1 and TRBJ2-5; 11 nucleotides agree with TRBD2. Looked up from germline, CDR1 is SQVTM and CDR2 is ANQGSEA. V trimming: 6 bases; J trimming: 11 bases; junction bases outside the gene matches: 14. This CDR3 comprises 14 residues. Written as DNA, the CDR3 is TGCAGCGTCTCGTTAGCGGGAGGGCCGGGTGAGCAGTACTTC. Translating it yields CSVSLAGGPGEQYF.

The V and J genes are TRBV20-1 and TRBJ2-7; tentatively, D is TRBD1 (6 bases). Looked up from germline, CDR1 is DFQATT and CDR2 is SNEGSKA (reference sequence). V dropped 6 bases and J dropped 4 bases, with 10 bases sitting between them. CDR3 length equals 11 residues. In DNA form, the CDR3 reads TGCAGTGCCCTCGGACAGTACGAGCAGTACTTC. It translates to CSALGQYEQYF.

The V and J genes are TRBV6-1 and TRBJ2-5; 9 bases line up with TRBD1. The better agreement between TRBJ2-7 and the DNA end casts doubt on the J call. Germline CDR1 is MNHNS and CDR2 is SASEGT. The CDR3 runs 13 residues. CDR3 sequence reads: CASKTGQGGEQYF. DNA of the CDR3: TGTGCCAGCAAAACGGGACAGGGAGGCGAGCAGTACTTC.